A selection of T cell receptor beta chains follows, all from one sample in a study of neurological immune-mediated disorders. TCRdb analysed the 5' RACE reads with MiXCR anew, one entry per CDR3 protein. The table shows more than 13,000 distinct CDR3 sequences, with about 10% occurring only once. What was sequenced was PBMCs. These receptors all come from a middle-aged woman in good health. Each CDR3 is given with its conserved first and last residue. The order of the fields is J gene, clone size, V gene, CDR3 protein. Clone size, where shown, is once, few, many, or a class for clones that have expanded.

J: TRBJ2-7; size: many; V: TRBV20-1; CDR3: CSARSGGGAPNEQYF
J: TRBJ1-6; size: many; V: TRBV5-1; CDR3: CASSPGTVYNSPLHF
J: TRBJ1-5; size: many; V: TRBV4-2; CDR3: CASSQDRERQPQHF
J: TRBJ2-2; size: many; V: TRBV29-1; CDR3: CSVRLAGGTGELFF
J: TRBJ2-4; size: many; V: TRBV6-1; CDR3: CASSSGGAAKNIQYF
J: TRBJ1-6; size: many; V: TRBV5-1; CDR3: CASSEQGIKDSPLHF
J: TRBJ2-5; size: many; V: TRBV20-1; CDR3: CSARDAGEGETQYF
J: TRBJ2-1; size: -; V: TRBV20-1; CDR3: CSASGTGEGNEQFF
J: TRBJ2-2; size: many; V: TRBV10-1; CDR3: CASSEIRDRGNTGELFF
J: TRBJ2-7; size: many; V: TRBV10-3; CDR3: CAIRGNYEQYF
J: TRBJ1-1; size: many; V: TRBV12-3/TRBV12-4; CDR3: CASRMTRGVFTEAFF
J: TRBJ2-1; size: many; V: TRBV12-3/TRBV12-4; CDR3: CALAGGSYNEQFF
J: TRBJ2-1; size: large; V: TRBV3-1; CDR3: CASAHGYNEQFF
J: TRBJ2-2; size: many; V: TRBV2; CDR3: CASSPPPLTGELFF
J: TRBJ1-1; size: many; V: TRBV10-3; CDR3: CAISESTGLNTEAFF
J: TRBJ2-1; size: many; V: TRBV11-2; CDR3: CASSLFGPRSSYNEQFF
J: TRBJ2-3; size: many; V: TRBV20-1; CDR3: CSADPRDTQYF
J: TRBJ2-2; size: many; V: TRBV28; CDR3: CASSLTTTIGELFF
J: TRBJ2-1; size: -; V: TRBV6-2/TRBV6-3; CDR3: CASSLAGGANEQFF
J: TRBJ2-3; size: large; V: TRBV9; CDR3: CASSVGSDTQYF
J: TRBJ2-3; size: many; V: TRBV29-1; CDR3: CSVVVAGMDTQYF
J: TRBJ1-5; size: many; V: TRBV10-3; CDR3: CAISDNGGEQPQHF
J: TRBJ2-6; size: medium-sized; V: TRBV30; CDR3: CAWSVGRTASTSGANVLTF
J: TRBJ2-4; size: few; V: TRBV3-1; CDR3: CASSPGTSGGDVAKNIQYF
J: TRBJ2-1; size: many; V: TRBV7-8; CDR3: CASRVGGSNEQFF
J: TRBJ2-7; size: many; V: TRBV5-1; CDR3: CASSPYPGGYEQYF
J: TRBJ2-1; size: medium-sized; V: TRBV9; CDR3: CASSVQGNSPYNEQFF
J: TRBJ2-1; size: many; V: TRBV11-2; CDR3: CASSFLLEEQFF
J: TRBJ2-4; size: many; V: TRBV6-6; CDR3: CASSLPGTGKRNIQYF
J: TRBJ1-2; size: many; V: TRBV4-1; CDR3: CASSQDRVWNGYTF
J: TRBJ1-1; size: many; V: TRBV7-9; CDR3: CASSYKRFEGNTEAFF
J: TRBJ1-1; size: many; V: TRBV18; CDR3: CASSPDLTEAFF
J: TRBJ2-1; size: many; V: TRBV11-2; CDR3: CASSFGGYNEQFF
J: TRBJ1-1; size: many; V: TRBV16; CDR3: CASSQLLNTEAFF
J: TRBJ2-4; size: many; V: TRBV20-1; CDR3: CSARAPTGIAKNIQYF
J: TRBJ2-1; size: -; V: TRBV30; CDR3: CAWTGTSVHEQFF
J: TRBJ2-1; size: many; V: TRBV11-2; CDR3: CASSPLGGSSYNEQFF
J: TRBJ2-3; size: many; V: TRBV5-1; CDR3: CASSFGQTPRTQYF
J: TRBJ2-3; size: many; V: TRBV5-5; CDR3: CASSPPRRGPTDTQYF
J: TRBJ2-7; size: many; V: TRBV5-1; CDR3: CASSPVSSEAEYF
J: TRBJ2-4; size: many; V: TRBV20-1; CDR3: CSTPGQLAKNIQYF
J: TRBJ1-6; size: many; V: TRBV28; CDR3: CASTPPQGYSPLHF
J: TRBJ2-3; size: many; V: TRBV7-2; CDR3: CASSVKSGGLNTDTQYF
J: TRBJ2-2; size: few; V: TRBV6-1; CDR3: CASNLAATGELFF
J: TRBJ1-4; size: many; V: TRBV5-1; CDR3: CASSLGPATNEKLFF
J: TRBJ1-5; size: many; V: TRBV7-8; CDR3: CASSLAPNQPQHF
J: TRBJ1-5; size: many; V: TRBV20-1; CDR3: CSAPPEGASNQPQHF
J: TRBJ2-1; size: medium-sized; V: TRBV20-1; CDR3: CSARPLAGGGDEQFF
J: TRBJ1-2; size: many; V: TRBV9; CDR3: CASSGHRGLGYGYTF
J: TRBJ1-3; size: many; V: TRBV5-1; CDR3: CASSLNSGNTIYF
J: TRBJ2-1; size: few; V: TRBV7-6; CDR3: CASSLAGTTKEQFF
J: TRBJ1-5; size: many; V: TRBV7-2; CDR3: CASSFSRSGDQPQHF
J: TRBJ2-3; size: many; V: TRBV10-2; CDR3: CASSGYRGGGTDTQYF
J: TRBJ2-5; size: many; V: TRBV29-1; CDR3: CSVHILETQYF